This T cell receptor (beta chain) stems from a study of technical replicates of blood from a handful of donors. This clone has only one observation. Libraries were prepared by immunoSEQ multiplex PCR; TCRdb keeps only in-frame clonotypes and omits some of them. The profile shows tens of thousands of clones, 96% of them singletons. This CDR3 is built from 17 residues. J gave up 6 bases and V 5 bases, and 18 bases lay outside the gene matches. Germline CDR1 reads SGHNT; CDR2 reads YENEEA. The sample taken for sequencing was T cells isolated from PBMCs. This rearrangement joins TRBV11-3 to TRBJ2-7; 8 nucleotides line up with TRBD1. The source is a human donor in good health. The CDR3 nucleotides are TGTGCCAGCAGCACTCAGCATCAGACAGGGGTTTTTGTCGAGCAGTACTTC. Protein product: CASSTQHQTGVFVEQYF.